The present T cell receptor beta chain was sequenced within a study of tumor-infiltrating lymphocytes in oesophageal squamous cell carcinoma (dated by TCRdb to the mid-2010s). The CDR3 sequence holds 15 residues, the cysteine and phenylalanine included. The read is trimmed to its CDR3 DNA, 45 bases read in frame from base 1. Taken from the germline V gene, the CDR1 and CDR2 loops are SGHTA and FQGTGA. For this chain, trimming is 5 bases at the V end and 6 bases at the J end, and the number of junction bases without a gene match is 2. On this clonotype: Its cognate antigen has yet to be identified. Per-nucleotide qualities are absent, and no much larger clonotype sits a single base away.

The method behind the library was PCR. Sequencer: Illumina HiSeq 2000. TCRdb cleaned the public reads at Q25 with fastp, built clones with MiXCR and kept in-frame beta chains. Each entry merges the rows of one CDR3 protein and shows their most common DNA and genes. This sample is represented by approximately 20,000 distinct CDR3 sequences; over 40% of them were singletons. Less than 15% of the sample is in the top ten clones. The rearranged chain carries TRBV7-3 and TRBJ2-1; 15 middle bases align to TRBD2. This clonotype was obtained from a male donor with esophageal squamous cell carcinoma. The sequenced material came from normal esophageal tissue next to the tumor. The CDR3 protein: CASSLGLAGGNEQFF. The nucleotides are TGTGCCAGCAGCCTGGGACTAGCGGGAGGCAATGAGCAGTTCTTC. With the portions outside the CDR3 filled from the reference TRBV7-3 and TRBJ2-1 genes, the complete variable region becomes GAGVSQTPSNKVTEKGKYVELRCDPISGHTALYWYRQSLGQGPEFLIYFQGTGAADDSGLPNDRFFAVRPEGSVSTLKIQRTERGDSAVYLCASSLGLAGGNEQFFGPGTRLTVL.